Below, 13 T cell receptor beta chains from the same sample are listed, as sequenced in a study of response to subunit inactivated influenza vaccine. TCRdb passed the RT-PCR reads through MiXCR, listing each CDR3 protein once. The data hold about 540,000 distinct CDR3 sequences, with approximately 20% observed a single time. The same data also went into a second study, on T cells expressing NK-cell markers. In that study: UMI-tagged 5'RACE template switching yielded the TCR beta cDNA.

Here the sequenced sample was CD4+ T cells sorted from PBMCs, taken about 12 days after vaccination. These receptors were collected from a man between 45 and 60 years old who received an inactivated influenza vaccine.

This clonotype has only a few counts. The V gene is TRBV12-5, the J gene TRBJ2-3, with TRBD1 as a possible D gene (6 bases). Germline CDR1 is LGHNT and CDR2 is FRNRAP. The CDR3 is made up of 15 amino acids. V was trimmed by 2 bases and J by 2 bases, leaving 11 bases between them. As DNA, the CDR3 is TGTGCTAGTGGTTTGCAACAGGGTTTCACAGATACGCAGTATTTT. Translating it yields CASGLQQGFTDTQYF.

The J gene is TRBJ2-7, the V gene TRBV12-5; the D gene is possibly TRBD2 (5 bases). CDR1 is LGHNT, CDR2 FRNRAP, per germline. CDR3 length: 13 residues. Trimming removed 5 bases at V and 6 bases at J, with 14 bases between. The CDR3 DNA follows: TGTGCTAGTGGTCATACCCAAGGGAGCGAGCAGTACTTC. Its translation: CASGHTQGSEQYF. The full variable domain, its missing parts supplied by reference TRBV12-5 and TRBJ2-7, is DARVTQTPRHKVTEMGQEVTMRCQPILGHNTVFWYRQTMMQGLELLAYFRNRAPLDDSGMPKDRFSAEMPDATLATLKIQPSEPRDSAVYFCASGHTQGSEQYFGPGTRLTVT.

The chain carries TRBV6-1 and TRBJ1-6; no clear D gene. This CDR3 has 13 amino acids. Trimming stripped 6 bases from V and 10 bases from J, with 13 bases between. Germline lookup yields CDR1 MNHNS and CDR2 SASEGT. CDR3 loop: CASSPGRVSPLHF. CDR3 DNA sequence: TGTGCCAGCAGCCCCGGGAGGGTCTCACCCCTCCACTTT.

The rearrangement links TRBV29-1 to TRBJ2-1; D is possibly TRBD2 (6 bases). V dropped 7 bases and J dropped 5 bases, with 12 bases sitting between them. Per the germline V gene, CDR1 is SQVTM and CDR2 is ANQGSEA. This CDR3 spans 12 amino acids. CDR3 sequence (DNA): TGCAGCGCCGATAGCGGAGACAATGAGCAGTTCTTC. Amino acids: CSADSGDNEQFF.

J is TRBJ2-7 and V is TRBV20-1; 7 bases line up with TRBD1. CDR3 size: 15 residues. Germline V gene sequence: CDR1 DFQATT, CDR2 SNEGSKA (reference sequence). The V and J ends lost 2 bases and 2 bases, in that order; junction bases with no gene match: 9. The CDR3 DNA is TGCAGTGCTAGACCCCTCCGGGACAGTCCCTACGAGCAGTACTTC. It codes for CSARPLRDSPYEQYF.

The V gene is TRBV7-2, the J gene TRBJ1-2; 11 bases map to TRBD1. This CDR3 has 15 residues. The V gene end was trimmed by 5 bases and the J gene end by 4 bases; junction bases not matched to a gene: 6. Germline assignment: CDR1 SGHTA and CDR2 FQGNSA. As DNA, the CDR3 is TGTGCCAGCAGCCCCCGGACAGGGGGCAGCTATGGCTACACCTTC. Its protein is CASSPRTGGSYGYTF.

This clonotype appeared many times. This chain links TRBV12-3 or TRBV12-4 with TRBJ2-3, with TRBD2 matching 7 bases. CDR3 length equals 15 residues. With 6 bases clipped from V and 2 bases from J, the junction kept 8 bases outside the gene matches. The CDR3 region has the DNA TGTGCCAGCAGACCCTCTAGCGGATACACAGATACGCAGTATTTT. Translation gives CASRPSSGYTDTQYF.

CDR3 protein: CARSLGTYTEAFF. For the CDR3, the DNA is TGTGCCAGAAGCTTGGGTACTTACACTGAAGCTTTCTTT. The rearrangement links TRBV5-3 to TRBJ1-1; no firm D call. TRBV5-3 belongs to the ORF category, with a function that is uncertain. The length of the CDR3 is 13 residues. Trimming pared 0 bases from V and 3 bases from J, leaving 6 bases between.

The V and J genes are TRBV20-1 and TRBJ2-1, with 9 bases matching TRBD2. V lost 3 bases to trimming and J lost 4 bases; unmatched junction nucleotides: 4. This CDR3 contains 14 residues. Germline values: CDR1 DFQATT, CDR2 SNEGSKA (reference sequence). Written as DNA, the CDR3 is TGCAGTGCTAGGCTTAGCGGGAGATACAATGAGCAGTTCTTC. Its protein product is CSARLSGRYNEQFF.

The V and J genes are TRBV7-6 and TRBJ1-4, with TRBD1 matching 8 bases. CDR3 size: 14 residues. Trimming took 8 bases from V and 7 from J; bases not matched to a gene: 9. From germline, CDR1 is SGHVS and CDR2 FNYEAQ. CDR3 amino acids: CASGSGTGGEKLFF. The CDR3 DNA is TGTGCCAGCGGAAGTGGGACAGGTGGTGAAAAACTGTTTTTT.

This clonotype has a count of ten or more. The chain carries TRBV5-1 and TRBJ2-1; no definite D call. CDR1 and CDR2 (germline): SGHRS, YFSETQ. The V end lost 2 bases, the J end lost 6 bases, and 6 bases lay between the germline ends. The CDR3 extends over 12 amino acids. Written as DNA, the CDR3 is TGCGCCAGCAGCTTTGGGGTCAATGAGCAGTTCTTC. This translates into CASSFGVNEQFF.

The chain joins TRBV7-9 to TRBJ2-3; possibly TRBD1 or TRBD2 for D (5 bases each). This CDR3 spans 15 amino acids. The V gene lost 0 bases and the J gene lost 4 bases, with 11 bases spanning the gap. CDR1 and CDR2 (germline): SEHNR, FQNEAQ (reference sequence). DNA of the CDR3: TGTGCCAGCAGCTTAGCGGGGGTTAAGCCAGATACGCAGTATTTT. It is translated as CASSLAGVKPDTQYF.

This clonotype has only a few counts. This sequence may be a read error, since a much larger clone differs from it by one base. This chain joins TRBV10-3 and TRBJ2-2; D unresolved. The germline V and J ends were trimmed by 5 bases and 3 bases, with 1 base remaining between them. Germline V gene lookup returns CDR1 ENHRY and CDR2 SYGVKD. CDR3 length equals 11 residues. For the CDR3, the DNA is TGTGCCATCAGTTACACCGGGGAGCTGTTTTTT. Translation: CAISYTGELFF.